This T cell receptor (beta chain) appears in the sequencing data of a study of cytomegalovirus exposure and HLA in healthy donors. Primers for the PCR totalled 60 Vbeta and 13 Jbeta. TCRdb keeps only in-frame clones here, not all; method: immunoSEQ multiplex PCR. The sample comprises roughly 200,000 clones, 80% of which are singletons, and 0.5% to 0.8% rests with the top ten. Trimming removed 2 bases from V and 6 bases from J; junction bases left unmatched: 8. The length of the CDR3 is 15 residues. Germline V CDR1 and CDR2: SGHNT, YYREEE (reference sequence). This clone was counted between two and nine times.

The chain is built from TRBV5-4 and TRBJ2-3; 8 nucleotides match TRBD2. The sequence derives from a boy between 10 and 17 years old in good health and CMV-seronegative. The material sequenced was PBMCs. For the CDR3, the DNA is TGTGCCAGCAGCTTCGGTTTAGCGGGAAAGGATACGCAGTATTTT. This sequence encodes CASSFGLAGKDTQYF.